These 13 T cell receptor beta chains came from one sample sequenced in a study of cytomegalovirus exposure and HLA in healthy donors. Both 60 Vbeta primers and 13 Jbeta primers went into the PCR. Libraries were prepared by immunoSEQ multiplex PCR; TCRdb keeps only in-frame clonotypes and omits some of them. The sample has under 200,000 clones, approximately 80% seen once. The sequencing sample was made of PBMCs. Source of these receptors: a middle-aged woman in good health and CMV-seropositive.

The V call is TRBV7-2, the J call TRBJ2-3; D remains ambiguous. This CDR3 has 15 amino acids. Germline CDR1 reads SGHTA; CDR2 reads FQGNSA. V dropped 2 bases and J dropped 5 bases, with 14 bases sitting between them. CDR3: CASSLSSQLLDTQYF. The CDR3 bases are TGTGCCAGCAGCTTATCGTCACAGCTACTAGATACGCAGTATTTT.

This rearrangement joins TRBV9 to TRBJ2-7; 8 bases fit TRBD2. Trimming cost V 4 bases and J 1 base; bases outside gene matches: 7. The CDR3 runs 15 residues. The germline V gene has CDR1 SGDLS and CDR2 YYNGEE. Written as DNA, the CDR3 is TGTGCCAGCAGCCCGGGACTAGTTTTTTCCTACGAGCAGTACTTC. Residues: CASSPGLVFSYEQYF.

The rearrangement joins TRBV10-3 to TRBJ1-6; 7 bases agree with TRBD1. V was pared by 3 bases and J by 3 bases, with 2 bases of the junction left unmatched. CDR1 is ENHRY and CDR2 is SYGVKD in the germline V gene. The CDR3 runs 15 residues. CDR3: CAISDRGIYNSPLHF. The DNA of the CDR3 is TGTGCCATCAGTGACAGGGGGATCTATAATTCACCCCTCCACTTT.

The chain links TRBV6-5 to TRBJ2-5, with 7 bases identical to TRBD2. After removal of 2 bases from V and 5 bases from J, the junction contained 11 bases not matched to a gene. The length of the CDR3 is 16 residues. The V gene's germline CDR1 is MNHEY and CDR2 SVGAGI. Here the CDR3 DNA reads TGTGCCAGCAGTTACGGGAAGACTAGCAGTAGGGAGACCCAGTACTTC. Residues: CASSYGKTSSRETQYF.

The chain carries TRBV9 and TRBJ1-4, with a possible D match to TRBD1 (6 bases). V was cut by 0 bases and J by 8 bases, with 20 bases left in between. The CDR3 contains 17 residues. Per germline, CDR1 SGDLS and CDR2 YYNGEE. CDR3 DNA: TGTGCCAGCAGCGTAGTAGGTCGGACAGTTCCACGGGAAAAACTGTTTTTT. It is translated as CASSVVGRTVPREKLFF. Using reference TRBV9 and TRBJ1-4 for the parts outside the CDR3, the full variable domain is DSGVTQTPKHLITATGQRVTLRCSPRSGDLSVYWYQQSLDQGLQFLIQYYNGEERAKGNILERFSAQQFPDLHSELNLSSLELGDSALYFCASSVVGRTVPREKLFFGSGTQLSVL.

The chain's CDR3 is CASSEGTGGRYGYTF. The CDR3 nucleotides are TGTGCCAGCAGTGAAGGCACAGGGGGCAGGTATGGCTACACCTTC. The chain links TRBV6-1 to TRBJ1-2, with TRBD1 identical over 9 bases. Per the germline V gene, CDR1 is MNHNS and CDR2 is SASEGT. CDR3 length equals 15 residues. V trimming: 1 base; J trimming: 5 bases; junction bases outside the gene matches: 5.

CDR3 nucleotide sequence: TGCGCCAGCAGCTACTGGACAAATTACGAGCAGTACTTC. Translated, it gives CASSYWTNYEQYF. The V and J genes are TRBV5-1 and TRBJ2-7, with a possible D match to TRBD1 (5 bases). Germline assignment: CDR1 SGHRS and CDR2 YFSETQ. The CDR3 length is 13 residues. V was shortened by 3 bases and J by 4 bases, with 11 bases between the two germline ends.

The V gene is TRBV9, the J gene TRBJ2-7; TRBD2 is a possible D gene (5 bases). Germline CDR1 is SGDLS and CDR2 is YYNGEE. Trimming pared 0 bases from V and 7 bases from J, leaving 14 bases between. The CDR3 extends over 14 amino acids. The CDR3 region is CASSVGTSSSEQYF. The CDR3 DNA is TGTGCCAGCAGCGTAGGAACTAGTTCCTCTGAGCAGTACTTC.

CDR3 nucleotide sequence: TGTGCCAGCAGAGACGGACTAGCGGGAGACAATGAGCAGTTCTTC. This codes for CASRDGLAGDNEQFF. This sequence joins TRBV7-9 and TRBJ2-1; 13 bases are shared with TRBD2. The trim removed 6 bases at V and 5 bases at J, leaving 4 bases unmatched. The CDR3 consists of 15 residues. From germline, CDR1 is SEHNR and CDR2 FQNEAQ (reference sequence).

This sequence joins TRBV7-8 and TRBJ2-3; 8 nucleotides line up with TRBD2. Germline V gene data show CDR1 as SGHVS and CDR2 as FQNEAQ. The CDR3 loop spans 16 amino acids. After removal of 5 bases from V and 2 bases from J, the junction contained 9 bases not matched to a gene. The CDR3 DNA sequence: TGTGCCAGCAGCACGCGAACTAGCGGCCCCACAGATACGCAGTATTTT. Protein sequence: CASSTRTSGPTDTQYF.

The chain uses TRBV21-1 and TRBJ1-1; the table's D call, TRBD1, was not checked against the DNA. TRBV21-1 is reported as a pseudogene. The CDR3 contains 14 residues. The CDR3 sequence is CASSKDVGANEAFF. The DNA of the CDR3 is TGTGCCAGCAGCAAAGACGTGGGGGCGAATGAAGCTTTCTTT.

The CDR3, as DNA: TGTGCCAGCTCCCCCGGGACAGGGGGCTACGAGCAGTACTTC. Amino acids: CASSPGTGGYEQYF. J is TRBJ2-7 and V is TRBV27; 11 bases fit TRBD1. The CDR3 has 14 amino acids. CDR1 and CDR2 from the germline V gene are MNHEY and SMNVEV (reference sequence). Trimming at V came to 8 bases and at J to 3 bases, leaving 6 bases not matched to a gene.

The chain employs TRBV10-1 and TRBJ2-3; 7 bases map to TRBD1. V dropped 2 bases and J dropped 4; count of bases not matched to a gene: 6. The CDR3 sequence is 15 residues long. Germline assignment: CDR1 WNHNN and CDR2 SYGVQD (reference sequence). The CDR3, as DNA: TGCGCCAGCAGTGAGACAGGGGCGGGTGCAGATACGCAGTATTTT. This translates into CASSETGAGADTQYF.